A single sample is the source of the 15 T cell receptor beta chains below, sequenced in a study of T cell responses to AZD1222 COVID-19 vaccine. Clones were sequenced by immunoSEQ multiplex PCR, and TCRdb holds only the in-frame ones, with some missing. The sample has approximately 160,000 clones, 94% seen once. The sample here was peripheral blood, taken 28 days after the second AZD1222 dose. The receptors stem from an adult who received the AZD1222 COVID-19 vaccine.

The chain links TRBV2 to TRBJ1-2; 9 nucleotides match TRBD1. This CDR3 has 13 amino acids. The V segment lost 6 bases and the J segment 4 bases; nucleotides outside the gene matches: 3. Germline V gene lookup returns CDR1 SNHLY and CDR2 FYNNEI. CDR3 DNA: TGTGCCAGCAGCGACAGGGGGGTCTATGGCTACACCTTC. The encoded protein is CASSDRGVYGYTF.

The chain combines TRBV28 with TRBJ2-7, with a possible D match to TRBD2 (6 bases). The CDR3 loop spans 14 amino acids. The V gene lost 3 bases and the J gene lost 6 bases, with 15 bases spanning the gap. The germline V gene has CDR1 MDHEN and CDR2 SYDVKM. CDR3 DNA: TGTGCCAGCAGTTTTAGCGGTTTGGCTTCCGAGCAGTACTTC. This codes for CASSFSGLASEQYF.

This clone occurred once. The chain recombines TRBV19 with TRBJ1-5; D possibly corresponds to TRBD1 (6 bases). The CDR3 is 13 residues long. Trimming shortened V by 6 bases and J by 9 bases, and 15 bases separated the two germline ends. Germline values: CDR1 LNHDA, CDR2 SQIVND (reference sequence). The CDR3 sequence: CASRDQGKGPQHF. Here the CDR3 DNA reads TGTGCCAGTAGAGACCAGGGGAAGGGGCCCCAGCATTTT.

The chain employs TRBV4-3 and TRBJ1-1; D not resolved. Between the trimmed V and J ends, which lost 0 bases and 2 bases, there was a span of 10 bases. Germline CDR1 LGHNA, CDR2 YSLEER. This CDR3 has 15 residues. The CDR3 bases are TGCGCCAGCAGCCAAGATCTGGGTTTCAACACTGAAGCTTTCTTT. It encodes CASSQDLGFNTEAFF.

This sequence joins TRBV11-2 and TRBJ2-3, with D possibly matching TRBD2 (6 bases). Germline values: CDR1 SGHAT, CDR2 FQNNGV. The CDR3 runs to 12 residues. V gave up 10 bases and J gave up 1 base, with 9 bases separating them. The CDR3 sequence is CATGDGTDTQYF. Written as DNA, the CDR3 is TGTGCCACGGGAGATGGCACAGATACGCAGTATTTT.

CDR3 residues: CASSYQGGELFF. CDR3 sequence (DNA): TGTGCCAGCAGCTACCAAGGCGGGGAGCTGTTTTTT. The chain recombines TRBV6-4 with TRBJ2-2; no clear D gene. The CDR3 length is 12 residues. Germline lookup yields CDR1 MRHNA and CDR2 SNTAGT. The V end was cut by 6 bases, the J end by 7 bases, with 9 bases between.

V and J are TRBV7-9 and TRBJ1-4, with no clear D. Per the germline V gene, CDR1 is SEHNR and CDR2 is FQNEAQ (reference sequence). The CDR3 length is 14 residues. Between the trimmed V and J ends, which lost 5 bases and 2 bases, there was a span of 9 bases. CDR3 in amino acids: CASSSEVTNEKLFF. The CDR3 region has the DNA TGTGCCAGCAGCAGTGAAGTGACTAATGAAAAACTGTTTTTT.

This chain connects TRBV5-6 to TRBJ2-7, with D possibly TRBD2 on 6 matching bases. Germline V gene sequence: CDR1 SGHDT, CDR2 YYEEEE. The V gene lost 2 bases and the J gene lost 0 bases, with 12 bases spanning the gap. The CDR3 is 15 amino acids. The CDR3 reads CASSLRGGGSYEQYF. The CDR3 bases are TGTGCCAGCAGCTTACGTGGGGGAGGCTCCTACGAGCAGTACTTC.

CDR3 region: CASSLQRGYGYTF. The DNA of the CDR3 is TGTGCCAGCAGCTTGCAACGGGGCTATGGCTACACCTTC. V usage is TRBV7-2 and J usage is TRBJ1-2; D gene ambiguous. Germline assignment: CDR1 SGHTA and CDR2 FQGNSA. The CDR3 extends over 13 amino acids. Trimming removed 3 bases from V and 4 bases from J, with 9 bases in between.

The V call is TRBV6-6, the J call TRBJ2-7; 8 bases match TRBD1. The CDR3 runs to 14 residues. From germline, CDR1 is MNHNY and CDR2 SVGAGI (reference sequence). The V gene end was trimmed by 8 bases and the J gene end by 6 bases; junction bases not matched to a gene: 12. The CDR3 spells CASASQGADGEQYF. In DNA form, the CDR3 reads TGTGCCAGCGCGTCTCAGGGGGCAGATGGCGAGCAGTACTTC.

This clone has a handful of counts. J is TRBJ1-1 and V is TRBV6-2 or TRBV6-3; a weak D match, TRBD1 (6 bases). The CDR3 runs to 14 residues. Trimming removed 5 bases at V and 3 bases at J, with 13 bases between. Germline lookup yields CDR1 MNHEY and CDR2 SVGEGT. CDR3 loop: CASSAGQIDTEAFF. CDR3 DNA sequence: TGTGCCAGCAGTGCAGGACAGATAGACACTGAAGCTTTCTTT.

V is TRBV2 and J is TRBJ1-1; D remains ambiguous. The CDR3 spans 15 residues. CDR1 is SNHLY, CDR2 FYNNEI, per germline. With 7 bases removed from V and 5 bases from J, the gap between germline ends came to 20 bases. CDR3 nucleotides: TGTGCCAGCAATCTTCAAGGTAGCATTCGAACTGAAGCTTTCTTT. It codes for CASNLQGSIRTEAFF.

The gene calls are TRBV2 and TRBJ1-2; no definite D call. The V end lost 8 bases, the J end lost 0 bases, and 10 bases lay between the germline ends. Germline V lookup: CDR1 SNHLY, CDR2 FYNNEI. This CDR3 spans 13 amino acids. The CDR3 coding sequence is TGTGCCAGCCGAAGTTACACTAACTATGGCTACACCTTC. Amino acid sequence: CASRSYTNYGYTF.

The gene calls are TRBV19 and TRBJ2-3; 7 nucleotides agree with TRBD2. V lost 6 bases, J lost 3 bases, and 15 bases stayed unmatched. The germline CDR1 and CDR2 sequences are LNHDA and SQIVND (reference sequence). This CDR3 spans 17 amino acids. The CDR3 DNA follows: TGTGCCAGTAGAGGAGGGTTCCGAGGGAGGGCTACAGATACGCAGTATTTT. Amino acids: CASRGGFRGRATDTQYF.

The chain couples TRBV4-1 to TRBJ2-7, with 7 nucleotides matching TRBD1. The CDR3 sequence is 15 residues long. V was clipped by 5 bases and J by 3 bases; unmatched bases: 10. Germline V CDR1 and CDR2: MGHRA, YSYEKL. CDR3 protein: CASSVARGPGYEQYF. CDR3 coding DNA: TGCGCCAGCAGCGTCGCTAGGGGGCCGGGCTACGAGCAGTACTTC.